The T cell receptor beta chain under discussion was sequenced for a study of identical twins. This clonotype was detected a few times. Its antigen is not known. Per germline, CDR1 SQVTM and CDR2 ANQGSEA. The CDR3 is 12 residues long. Between the trimmed V and J ends, which lost 5 bases and 0 bases, there was a span of 8 bases. Study results and limitations: Low generation-probability sequences were in excess among twin-shared out-of-frame alpha sequences. With monozygotic twins, out-of-frame TCR alpha sharing exceeded what models estimated. Weaker excess sharing between twins was seen in beta out-of-frame sequences.

Via MiXCR, TCRdb re-called the 5' RACE reads, giving one row per CDR3 protein. The repertoire holds about 660,000 distinct CDR3 sequences, with 8.5% to 9.5% as singletons. This sample was shared with a second study, whose subject was yellow fever vaccine responses in identical twins.

The chain joins TRBV29-1 to TRBJ2-7; D ambiguous. The sequence derives from a woman aged 18-29 years in good health. Sequencing input: PBMCs. CDR3 protein: CSVSMSSYEQYF. CDR3 nucleotide sequence: TGCAGCGTTAGTATGAGCTCCTACGAGCAGTACTTC.